This TCR beta chain was sequenced during a study of cytomegalovirus exposure and HLA in healthy donors. In germline, CDR1 is SSHAT, CDR2 FNYEAQ (reference sequence). The CDR3 totals 16 residues. Unmatched junction bases numbered 15, after V lost 8 bases and J lost 5 bases. In its sample, this clone was seen a few times. As yet, its antigen is unknown. Notes on the study in general: Sequencing depth across donors, presence/absence analyses assumed, was roughly uniform.

Amplification used 60 Vbeta primers and 13 Jbeta primers. Measured with immunoSEQ multiplex PCR; TCRdb has only the in-frame clones, and not every one. The sample consists of some 180,000 clones, 80% of them appearing once. This sequence was found in a girl under 18 in good health and CMV-seropositive. The chain combines TRBV7-7 with TRBJ1-2; 9 bases fit TRBD1. Sequenced input: PBMCs. CDR3 DNA: TGTGCCAGCGGGGGACAGGGTGGCACTGGGGCTTATGGCTACACCTTC. This codes for CASGGQGGTGAYGYTF. The full variable domain, its missing parts supplied by reference TRBV7-7 and TRBJ1-2, is GAGVSQSPRYKVTKRGQDVTLRCDPISSHATLYWYQQALGQGPEFLTYFNYEAQPDKSGLPSDRFSAERPEGSISTLTIQRTEQRDSAMYRCASGGQGGTGAYGYTFGSGTRLTVV.